These T cell receptor beta chains were read from a single sample in a study of human T cells and chemical hapten exposure. TCRdb reprocessed the RACE reads with MiXCR, giving one entry per CDR3 protein. The data show 35,000 to 50,000 distinct CDR3 sequences, more than 9% seen once. Specimen: whole blood, collected in connection with sensitization to the hapten diphenylcyclopropenone (DPC). The receptors come from a woman in her 30s with alopecia areata. Some clones in this sample may be carry-over from other donors' samples. Both conserved end residues are part of each CDR3. A D gene is named only where the DNA matches it firmly. Clone size is shown for a subset of rows, as once, few, many or a class of expanded clone.

J	size	V	D	DNA	CDR3
TRBJ2-4	many	TRBV19	TRBD2	TGTGCCAGTAGTATGTCTCGGGGGGTCAAAGCCAAAAACATTCAGTACTTC	CASSMSRGVKAKNIQYF
TRBJ2-7	few	TRBV28	.	TGTGCCAGCAGTATATCATACGAGCAGTACTTC	CASSISYEQYF
TRBJ2-2	few	TRBV4-3	.	TGCGCCAGCAGCCAAGGGTTTGAGAACACCGGGGAGCTGTTTTTT	CASSQGFENTGELFF
TRBJ1-6	.	TRBV2	.	TGTGCCAGCAGTGAGCAGGGGTTCTATAATTCACCCCTCCACTTT	CASSEQGFYNSPLHF
TRBJ1-6	many	TRBV6-2/TRBV6-3	.	TGTGCCAGCAGTACCCAGGACGGGAATAATTCACCCCTCCACTTT	CASSTQDGNNSPLHF
TRBJ2-2	few	TRBV27	.	TGTGCCAGCAGTTTAAGCCCCCCAGGATCCGGGGAGCTGTTTTTT	CASSLSPPGSGELFF
TRBJ2-2	few	TRBV19	.	TGTGCCAGTCGCCCCATACGGAACACCGGGGAGCTGTTTTTT	CASRPIRNTGELFF
TRBJ2-1	few	TRBV4-2	.	TGTGCCAGCAGCCAAGAGGAACAGAACTACAATGAGCAGTTCTTC	CASSQEEQNYNEQFF
TRBJ2-1	.	TRBV9	TRBD2	TGTGCCAGCAGCGTGGAAGCGGGGGGCCTGAGCTCCTACAATGAGCAGTTCTTC	CASSVEAGGLSSYNEQFF
TRBJ2-5	few	TRBV29-1	.	TGCAGCGTTGCACAGCACGAGGAGACCCAGTACTTC	CSVAQHEETQYF
TRBJ1-5	few	TRBV29-1	.	TGCAGCGCCGGTTCGACAGCAGGGCAGCCCCAGCATTTT	CSAGSTAGQPQHF
TRBJ1-3	many	TRBV10-3	TRBD1	TGTGCCATCAGTATGGGACAGGGAGCGTCGTCTCCCGGAAACACCATATATTTT	CAISMGQGASSPGNTIYF
TRBJ2-1	few	TRBV4-1	.	TGCGCCAGCAGCCAAGTGGCCAGACCCAATGAGCAGTTCTTC	CASSQVARPNEQFF
TRBJ2-5	.	TRBV24-1	.	TGTGCCACGGGGGATTCGGGGACATCCCAAGAGACCCAGTACTTC	CATGDSGTSQETQYF
TRBJ2-3	many	TRBV29-1	.	TGCAGCGTTGTCACTGATAGCACAGATACGCAGTATTTT	CSVVTDSTDTQYF
TRBJ1-5	.	TRBV24-1	.	TGTGCCACCAGTGATTTTGTAAGTCTTGGGCCCCAGCATTTT	CATSDFVSLGPQHF
TRBJ2-3	few	TRBV7-6	TRBD2	TGTGCCAGCAGCGTCGGACTAGCGGGGGCCCGAGGGGCAGATACGCAGTATTTT	CASSVGLAGARGADTQYF
TRBJ2-3	.	TRBV7-7	.	TGTGCTAGCAGCTTGTCGACAGACGATACGCAGTATTTT	CASSLSTDDTQYF
TRBJ1-2	few	TRBV27	.	TGTGCCAGCAGACCTACAACAGGGAAGGCGTATGGCTACACCTTC	CASRPTTGKAYGYTF
TRBJ1-6	few	TRBV23-1	.	TGCGCCAGCAAGACTATCGCGAGGATTTCACCCCTCCACTTT	CASKTIARISPLHF
TRBJ2-2	many	TRBV11-2	TRBD1	TGTGCCAGCAGCCGGACAGGGGGGAACACCGGGGAGCTGTTTTTT	CASSRTGGNTGELFF
TRBJ1-6	.	TRBV28	.	TGTGCCAGCAGTAACCTAGTGAGTGACTCACCCCTCCACTTT	CASSNLVSDSPLHF
TRBJ1-2	many	TRBV30	.	TGTGCCTGGAGTGTGGGGCAGTATGGCTACACCTTC	CAWSVGQYGYTF
TRBJ2-1	many	TRBV4-1	TRBD2	TGCGCCAGCAGCCCAGGGGGACTAGCGGGGGTTAGTAATGAGCAGTTCTTC	CASSPGGLAGVSNEQFF
TRBJ2-3	.	TRBV14	.	TGTGCCAGCACCCCGGACATATCTAGCACAGATACGCAGTATTTT	CASTPDISSTDTQYF
TRBJ2-2	once	TRBV7-2	.	TGTGCCAGCACTTGGGGCGGGCATAACACCGGGGAGCTGTTTTTT	CASTWGGHNTGELFF
TRBJ1-1	.	TRBV7-2	TRBD1	TGTGCCAGCAGCTTAGGACAGGGCGGTGAAGCTTTCTTT	CASSLGQGGEAFF
TRBJ1-3	few	TRBV5-6	TRBD1	TGTGCCAGCAGCTTGATTGGGACAGACACCATATATTTT	CASSLIGTDTIYF
TRBJ2-1	few	TRBV20-1	TRBD2	TGCAGTGCTTTAGCGGGGGGCACCTACAATGAGCAGTTCTTC	CSALAGGTYNEQFF
TRBJ1-6	.	TRBV20-1	TRBD1	TGCAGTGCCGCGAACAGGGGGCTGGCTTCACCCCTCCACTTT	CSAANRGLASPLHF
TRBJ2-5	many	TRBV3-1	.	TGTGCCAGCAGCCACCGGACTGTACAAGAGACCCAGTACTTC	CASSHRTVQETQYF
TRBJ1-2	many	TRBV30	TRBD1	TGTGCCTGGGGGAGGACAGGGGCCTATGGCTACACCTTC	CAWGRTGAYGYTF
TRBJ1-4	many	TRBV29-1	TRBD1	TGCAGCGCCACCGGACAGGAGAATGAAAAACTGTTTTTT	CSATGQENEKLFF
TRBJ2-7	few	TRBV10-3	.	TGTGCCATCAGAAAACAGGGAATCTCCTACGAGCAGTACTTC	CAIRKQGISYEQYF
TRBJ2-2	few	TRBV12-3/TRBV12-4	TRBD1	TGTGCCAGCAGGCTGACAGGGTTCGGGGAGCTGTTTTTT	CASRLTGFGELFF
TRBJ2-7	many	TRBV11-2	.	TGTGCCAGCAGCTTAGGTACAGCTGCTATCTACGAGCAGTACTTC	CASSLGTAAIYEQYF
TRBJ1-1	.	TRBV11-2	.	TGTGCCAGCAGCTTCTCCAGTAAGGAAGCTTTCTTT	CASSFSSKEAFF
TRBJ2-7	few	TRBV9	.	TGTGCCAGCAGCGTAGTAAGGGAGGTCCACGAGCAGTACTTC	CASSVVREVHEQYF
TRBJ2-7	many	TRBV27	.	TGTGCCAGCAGTGAGCAGGCCGGCGGCGACGAGCAGTACTTC	CASSEQAGGDEQYF
TRBJ1-1	few	TRBV6-6	.	TGTGCCAGCGGGTCTTCGGGATTTCGATCTGAAGCTTTCTTT	CASGSSGFRSEAFF
TRBJ2-1	.	TRBV20-1	.	TGCAGTGCTAACGGGGAATCCTACAATGAGCAGTTCTTC	CSANGESYNEQFF
TRBJ2-1	many	TRBV9	.	TGTGCCAGCAGCCCCAGTACGTCCAATGAGCAGTTCTTC	CASSPSTSNEQFF
TRBJ1-3	.	TRBV29-1	.	TGCAGCTCCCTGGACAGTCGCGACACCATATATTTT	CSSLDSRDTIYF
TRBJ2-5	many	TRBV5-6	TRBD2	TGTGCCAGCAGCGGGAGGGGACTAGCTGGAAAGACCCAGTACTTC	CASSGRGLAGKTQYF
TRBJ1-1	many	TRBV30	.	TGTGCCTGGAGTGAAATGATCGGCACTGAAGCTTTCTTT	CAWSEMIGTEAFF
TRBJ2-3	.	TRBV7-9	TRBD2	TGTGCCAGCAGCTCCCAGGCCCGACTAGCGGGGGGCGCAGATACGCAGTATTTT	CASSSQARLAGGADTQYF
TRBJ1-3	many	TRBV7-9	.	TGTGCCAGCAGCCTCGGGGATCTCTCTGGAAACACCATATATTTT	CASSLGDLSGNTIYF